This T cell receptor beta chain emerged from a study of T cell changes during pregnancy in multiple sclerosis. The repertoire was sequenced with immunoSEQ multiplex PCR; TCRdb's copy has only in-frame clones and lacks some. The sample comprises tens of thousands of clones, roughly 85% of which are singletons, and approximately 1% rests with the top ten. Germline V gene sequence: CDR1 LNHDA, CDR2 SQIVND (reference sequence). The CDR3 has 14 residues. Trimming stripped 7 bases from V and 0 bases from J, with 7 bases between. The chain joins TRBV19 to TRBJ2-6; no clear D. This sequence was found in a female donor with multiple sclerosis, enrolled in a pregnancy study. The specimen was CD4+ T cells from peripheral blood mononuclear cells, collected after pregnancy. CDR3 DNA sequence: TGTGCCAGTACTGGGCGCTCTGGGGCCAACGTCCTGACTTTC. It translates to CASTGRSGANVLTF.